The rows below give T cell receptor beta chains drawn from one sample of a study of T cell repertoires in cytomegalovirus infection. TCRdb reprocessed the reads with MiXCR, giving one entry per CDR3 protein. The sample holds just under 550,000 distinct CDR3 sequences, around a quarter seen once. Material for sequencing was PBMCs. The receptors come from a human donor in good health (CMV status not recorded). Some clones in this sample may be carry-over from other donors' samples. Both conserved end residues are part of each CDR3. A D gene is named only where the DNA matches it firmly. Some rows mark clone size as missing; the rest say once, few, many or name a class of expanded clone.

len: 16
d_gene: -
abundance: many
v_gene: TRBV7-2
j_gene: TRBJ1-5
CDR3nt: TGTGCCAGCAGCTTAGGGCAGGGTTACCCTAGTCAGCCCCAGCATTTT
CDR3aa: CASSLGQGYPSQPQHF

len: 14
d_gene: TRBD1
abundance: -
v_gene: TRBV7-9
j_gene: TRBJ2-5
CDR3nt: TGTGCCAGCAATACAGGGGATCCCCTAGAGACCCAGTACTTC
CDR3aa: CASNTGDPLETQYF

len: 14
d_gene: TRBD2
abundance: -
v_gene: TRBV25-1
j_gene: TRBJ2-2
CDR3nt: TGTGCCAGCAGTGTAACGGGAGGCACCGGGGAGCTGTTTTTT
CDR3aa: CASSVTGGTGELFF

len: 12
d_gene: -
abundance: -
v_gene: TRBV28
j_gene: TRBJ1-5
CDR3nt: TGTGCCACCCATGGAAGCTATGGGGCCCAGCATTTT
CDR3aa: CATHGSYGAQHF

len: 14
d_gene: -
abundance: -
v_gene: TRBV30
j_gene: TRBJ1-6
CDR3nt: TGTGCCTGGAGAAGTTTGGGGGAGCGTTCACCCCTCCACTTT
CDR3aa: CAWRSLGERSPLHF

len: 13
d_gene: TRBD1
abundance: -
v_gene: TRBV6-5
j_gene: TRBJ1-3
CDR3nt: TGTGCCAGCAGAATGGGACAGGGAAACACCATATATTTT
CDR3aa: CASRMGQGNTIYF

len: 15
d_gene: TRBD2
abundance: -
v_gene: TRBV11-3
j_gene: TRBJ2-7
CDR3nt: TGTGCCAGCAGCTTAGAACTAGCGGGAGACCACGAGCAGTACTTC
CDR3aa: CASSLELAGDHEQYF

len: 17
d_gene: TRBD1
abundance: -
v_gene: TRBV19
j_gene: TRBJ2-6
CDR3nt: TGTGCCAGTAGTAAGGGACAGCTGGTCTGGGGGGCCAACGTCCTGACTTTC
CDR3aa: CASSKGQLVWGANVLTF

len: 15
d_gene: -
abundance: -
v_gene: TRBV11-2
j_gene: TRBJ2-7
CDR3nt: TGTGCCAGCAGCTTAGCTTCGAGGTTTACCTACGAGCAGTACTTC
CDR3aa: CASSLASRFTYEQYF

len: 16
d_gene: -
abundance: -
v_gene: TRBV6-4
j_gene: TRBJ2-1
CDR3nt: TGTGCCAGCAGCGAGCTCGTCGGGGTGGGCGCCAATGAGCAGTTCTTC
CDR3aa: CASSELVGVGANEQFF

len: 14
d_gene: -
abundance: few
v_gene: TRBV4-3
j_gene: TRBJ2-2
CDR3nt: TGCGCCAGCAGCGAGGCGGTGAACACCGGGGAGCTGTTTTTT
CDR3aa: CASSEAVNTGELFF

len: 15
d_gene: -
abundance: many
v_gene: TRBV6-5
j_gene: TRBJ2-1
CDR3nt: TGTGCCAGCAGTTACCTGGACAGCTCCTACAATGAGCAGTTCTTC
CDR3aa: CASSYLDSSYNEQFF

len: 16
d_gene: -
abundance: -
v_gene: TRBV7-6
j_gene: TRBJ2-5
CDR3nt: TGTGCCAGCAGCTCTTACAGGGGAGGTAGACAAGAGACCCAGTACTTC
CDR3aa: CASSSYRGGRQETQYF

len: 17
d_gene: TRBD2
abundance: many
v_gene: TRBV7-2
j_gene: TRBJ2-7
CDR3nt: TGTGCCAGCAGCTTAAGTAGCGGGGGAGCGTACGTATACGAGCAGTACTTC
CDR3aa: CASSLSSGGAYVYEQYF

len: 16
d_gene: -
abundance: many
v_gene: TRBV7-8
j_gene: TRBJ2-4
CDR3nt: TGTGCCAGCAGCTTAGGTTCACTTCTAGCCAAAAACATTCAGTACTTC
CDR3aa: CASSLGSLLAKNIQYF

len: 14
d_gene: -
abundance: few
v_gene: TRBV12-3/TRBV12-4
j_gene: TRBJ1-1
CDR3nt: TGTGCCAGCAGTTTTAATGGGGCGAACACTGAAGCTTTCTTT
CDR3aa: CASSFNGANTEAFF

len: 17
d_gene: -
abundance: -
v_gene: TRBV14
j_gene: TRBJ2-5
CDR3nt: TGTGCCAGCAGCCAGGCTACCTGGACACGTCGGGAGGAGACCCAGTACTTC
CDR3aa: CASSQATWTRREETQYF

len: 13
d_gene: -
abundance: -
v_gene: TRBV18
j_gene: TRBJ2-5
CDR3nt: TGTGCCAGCTCACAAGCCAGCCAAGAGACCCAGTACTTC
CDR3aa: CASSQASQETQYF

len: 15
d_gene: -
abundance: -
v_gene: TRBV7-3
j_gene: TRBJ2-1
CDR3nt: TGTGCCAGCAGCTTAAACGGAAGGATAAACAATGAGCAGTTCTTC
CDR3aa: CASSLNGRINNEQFF

len: 15
d_gene: -
abundance: few
v_gene: TRBV12-3/TRBV12-4
j_gene: TRBJ2-3
CDR3nt: TGTGCCAGCAGTTTGGCTAGCCAGAACCCTAATACGCAGTATTTT
CDR3aa: CASSLASQNPNTQYF

len: 16
d_gene: TRBD2
abundance: many
v_gene: TRBV4-1
j_gene: TRBJ2-1
CDR3nt: TGCGCCAGCAGCCAAGAGCGGCGGGAGCCCTACAATGAGCAGTTCTTC
CDR3aa: CASSQERREPYNEQFF

len: 16
d_gene: -
abundance: many
v_gene: TRBV7-8
j_gene: TRBJ2-7
CDR3nt: TGTGCCAGCAGCTACCTTGATCAGGTTAGGGCGGACGAGCAGTACTTC
CDR3aa: CASSYLDQVRADEQYF

len: 14
d_gene: -
abundance: many
v_gene: TRBV7-2
j_gene: TRBJ2-7
CDR3nt: TGTGCCAGCAGTTTTGGGGGAAGCTCCTACGAGCAGTACTTC
CDR3aa: CASSFGGSSYEQYF

len: 16
d_gene: TRBD1
abundance: -
v_gene: TRBV24-1
j_gene: TRBJ2-6
CDR3nt: TGTGCCACCAGTGAGACAGGGCCCTCTGGGGCCAACGTCCTGACTTTC
CDR3aa: CATSETGPSGANVLTF

len: 13
d_gene: -
abundance: many
v_gene: TRBV7-2
j_gene: TRBJ2-1
CDR3nt: TGTGCCAGCAGCTTAGGTGCCAACAATGAGCAGTTCTTC
CDR3aa: CASSLGANNEQFF

len: 15
d_gene: -
abundance: -
v_gene: TRBV7-2
j_gene: TRBJ2-1
CDR3nt: TGTGCCAGCAGCGAGGACTCACGGCGGGACAATGAGCAGTTCTTC
CDR3aa: CASSEDSRRDNEQFF

len: 15
d_gene: -
abundance: -
v_gene: TRBV10-3
j_gene: TRBJ1-2
CDR3nt: TGTGCCATCAGCCCCGTGGGAGGGACAACAACCGGCTACACCTTC
CDR3aa: CAISPVGGTTTGYTF

len: 12
d_gene: -
abundance: few
v_gene: TRBV19
j_gene: TRBJ2-1
CDR3nt: TGTGCCAGTAGGGGAAACATGGGGTTGCAGTTCTTC
CDR3aa: CASRGNMGLQFF

len: 14
d_gene: -
abundance: many
v_gene: TRBV6-1
j_gene: TRBJ2-7
CDR3nt: TGTGCCAGCACGGTAAACAGGGCGTCCTACGAGCAGTACTTC
CDR3aa: CASTVNRASYEQYF

len: 15
d_gene: -
abundance: -
v_gene: TRBV5-4
j_gene: TRBJ1-1
CDR3nt: TGTGCCAGCAGCGGCGGGCTGGGTCTGGGCACTGAAGCTTTCTTT
CDR3aa: CASSGGLGLGTEAFF

len: 17
d_gene: -
abundance: -
v_gene: TRBV6-5
j_gene: TRBJ1-4
CDR3nt: TGTGCCAGCACCAGATCGGGGGGATATGCGGCTAATGAAAAACTGTTTTTT
CDR3aa: CASTRSGGYAANEKLFF

len: 14
d_gene: -
abundance: -
v_gene: TRBV11-1
j_gene: TRBJ2-5
CDR3nt: TGTGCCAGCAGCTTCGGGCAGAGCCAAGAGACCCAGTACTTC
CDR3aa: CASSFGQSQETQYF

len: 17
d_gene: -
abundance: -
v_gene: TRBV4-1
j_gene: TRBJ1-5
CDR3nt: TGCGCCAGCAGCCAAGACGCCAGCTTCTATAGCAATCAGCCCCAGCATTTT
CDR3aa: CASSQDASFYSNQPQHF

len: 14
d_gene: -
abundance: -
v_gene: TRBV10-2
j_gene: TRBJ2-1
CDR3nt: TGCGCCAGCAGTGAGCAGCTAGCCGACAATGAGCAGTTCTTC
CDR3aa: CASSEQLADNEQFF

len: 14
d_gene: -
abundance: -
v_gene: TRBV9
j_gene: TRBJ1-1
CDR3nt: TGTGCCAGCAGCGTACCCTTATTGGGCCCTGAAGCTTTCTTT
CDR3aa: CASSVPLLGPEAFF

len: 16
d_gene: TRBD2
abundance: -
v_gene: TRBV15
j_gene: TRBJ2-3
CDR3nt: TGTGCCACCAGCAGAGGTAGCGGGAGAGAGGCAGATACGCAGTATTTT
CDR3aa: CATSRGSGREADTQYF

len: 14
d_gene: -
abundance: -
v_gene: TRBV18
j_gene: TRBJ1-2
CDR3nt: TGTGCCAGCTCGCAGACTGGGGACCTCTATGGCTACACCTTC
CDR3aa: CASSQTGDLYGYTF

len: 16
d_gene: TRBD2
abundance: many
v_gene: TRBV7-7
j_gene: TRBJ2-1
CDR3nt: TGTGCCAGCAGCCGCGGTGGTACTAGCGGGAGCAATGAGCAGTTCTTC
CDR3aa: CASSRGGTSGSNEQFF

len: 15
d_gene: TRBD1
abundance: -
v_gene: TRBV5-3
j_gene: TRBJ2-1
CDR3nt: TGTGCCAGCAGCTTAGCTGCGTACAGGGGAACCGAGCAGTTCTTC
CDR3aa: CASSLAAYRGTEQFF

len: 14
d_gene: TRBD1
abundance: few
v_gene: TRBV7-2
j_gene: TRBJ1-5
CDR3nt: TGTGCCAGCAGCCTAGGACAGGGTCATCAGCCCCAGCATTTT
CDR3aa: CASSLGQGHQPQHF

len: 14
d_gene: TRBD1
abundance: -
v_gene: TRBV6-1
j_gene: TRBJ2-1
CDR3nt: TGTGCCAGCAGCTCTAGACAGGGGGCGAATGAGCAGTTCTTC
CDR3aa: CASSSRQGANEQFF

len: 13
d_gene: -
abundance: many
v_gene: TRBV7-2
j_gene: TRBJ1-5
CDR3nt: TGTGCCAGCAGCTTAGGGGAGGCGGGGCCCCAGCATTTT
CDR3aa: CASSLGEAGPQHF

len: 12
d_gene: -
abundance: many
v_gene: TRBV7-8
j_gene: TRBJ1-5
CDR3nt: TGTGCCAGCAGCTACGAGGGACAGCCCCAGCATTTT
CDR3aa: CASSYEGQPQHF

len: 15
d_gene: -
abundance: few
v_gene: TRBV20-1
j_gene: TRBJ2-1
CDR3nt: TGCAGTGTCACCCCCACCGCGGGGTCCTACAATGAGCAGTTCTTC
CDR3aa: CSVTPTAGSYNEQFF

len: 15
d_gene: -
abundance: -
v_gene: TRBV5-6
j_gene: TRBJ2-3
CDR3nt: TGTGCCAGCAGCTTTGGTGGGGGGTTCACAGATACGCAGTATTTT
CDR3aa: CASSFGGGFTDTQYF

len: 16
d_gene: -
abundance: few
v_gene: TRBV12-3/TRBV12-4
j_gene: TRBJ2-3
CDR3nt: TGTGCCAGCAGTTTAGACGGGGGTCTTTCCCCAGATACGCAGTATTTT
CDR3aa: CASSLDGGLSPDTQYF

len: 17
d_gene: TRBD2
abundance: -
v_gene: TRBV29-1
j_gene: TRBJ2-2
CDR3nt: TGCAGCGCCTCCCCCGGCCTAGCGGGAGGGCGGGCCGGGGAGCTGTTTTTT
CDR3aa: CSASPGLAGGRAGELFF

len: 16
d_gene: TRBD2
abundance: few
v_gene: TRBV28
j_gene: TRBJ2-5
CDR3nt: TGTGCCAGCAGTGTCGCTCTAGCGGGAGTGGGAGAGACCCAGTACTTC
CDR3aa: CASSVALAGVGETQYF

len: 15
d_gene: -
abundance: -
v_gene: TRBV6-5
j_gene: TRBJ2-1
CDR3nt: TGTGCCAGCAGACCTCAGGACCCGATCTACAATGAGCAGTTCTTC
CDR3aa: CASRPQDPIYNEQFF

len: 16
d_gene: -
abundance: few
v_gene: TRBV7-2
j_gene: TRBJ2-1
CDR3nt: TGTGCCAGCAGCCTTCATTCGGGGAGCTCCTACAATGAGCAGTTCTTC
CDR3aa: CASSLHSGSSYNEQFF

len: 15
d_gene: TRBD1
abundance: -
v_gene: TRBV7-9
j_gene: TRBJ2-7
CDR3nt: TGTGCCAGCAGCCCCCGTGACAGGGGGTCGGGGGAGCAGTACTTC
CDR3aa: CASSPRDRGSGEQYF

len: 14
d_gene: TRBD1
abundance: many
v_gene: TRBV7-8
j_gene: TRBJ1-5
CDR3nt: TGTGCCAGCAGCGAGACAGGGGGCGGTCAGCCCCAGCATTTT
CDR3aa: CASSETGGGQPQHF

len: 13
d_gene: -
abundance: few
v_gene: TRBV28
j_gene: TRBJ2-5
CDR3nt: TGTGCCAGCAGTCCAGAGATGAGGGAGACCCAGTACTTC
CDR3aa: CASSPEMRETQYF